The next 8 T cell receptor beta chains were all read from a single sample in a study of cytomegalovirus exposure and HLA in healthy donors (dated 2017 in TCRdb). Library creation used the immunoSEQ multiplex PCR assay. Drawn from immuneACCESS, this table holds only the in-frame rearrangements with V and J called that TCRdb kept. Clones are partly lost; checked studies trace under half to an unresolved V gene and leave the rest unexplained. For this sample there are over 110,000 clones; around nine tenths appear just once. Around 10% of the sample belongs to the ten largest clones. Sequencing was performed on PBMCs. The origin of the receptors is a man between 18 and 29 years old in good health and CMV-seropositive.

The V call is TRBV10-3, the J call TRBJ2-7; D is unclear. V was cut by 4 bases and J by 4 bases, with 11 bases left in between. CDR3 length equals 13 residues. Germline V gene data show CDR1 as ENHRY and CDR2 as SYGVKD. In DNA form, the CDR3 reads TGTGCCATCAGTGGCGGCGCAGTATACGAGCAGTACTTC. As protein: CAISGGAVYEQYF.

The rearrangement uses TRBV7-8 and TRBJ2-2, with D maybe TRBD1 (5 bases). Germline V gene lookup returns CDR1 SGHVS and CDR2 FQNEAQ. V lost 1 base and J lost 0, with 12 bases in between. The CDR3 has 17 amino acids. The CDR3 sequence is CASSLGVGAPNTGELFF. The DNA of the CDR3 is TGTGCCAGCAGCTTAGGTGTAGGGGCCCCGAACACCGGGGAGCTGTTTTTT. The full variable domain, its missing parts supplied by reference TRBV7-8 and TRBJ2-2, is GAGVSQSPRYKVAKRGQDVALRCDPISGHVSLFWYQQALGQGPEFLTYFQNEAQLDKSGLPSDRFFAERPEGSVSTLKIQRTQQEDSAVYLCASSLGVGAPNTGELFFGEGSRLTVL.

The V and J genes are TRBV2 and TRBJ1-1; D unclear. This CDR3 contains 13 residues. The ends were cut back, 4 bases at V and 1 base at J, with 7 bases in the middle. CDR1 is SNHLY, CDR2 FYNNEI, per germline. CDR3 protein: CASSGQGNTEAFF. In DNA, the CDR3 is TGTGCCAGCAGTGGACAAGGGAACACTGAAGCTTTCTTT.

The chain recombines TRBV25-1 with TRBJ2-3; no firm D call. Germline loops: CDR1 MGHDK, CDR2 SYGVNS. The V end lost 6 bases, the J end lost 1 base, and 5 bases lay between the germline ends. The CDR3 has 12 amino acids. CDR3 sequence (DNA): TGTGCCAGCAGCCCGGGCACAGATACGCAGTATTTT. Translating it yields CASSPGTDTQYF.

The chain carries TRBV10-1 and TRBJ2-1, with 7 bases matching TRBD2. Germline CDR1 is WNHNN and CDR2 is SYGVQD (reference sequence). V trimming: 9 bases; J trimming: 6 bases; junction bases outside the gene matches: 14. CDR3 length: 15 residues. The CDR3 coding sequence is TGCGCCAGAAGGCCGGTGGCGGGGGACCTCAATGAGCAGTTCTTC. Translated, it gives CARRPVAGDLNEQFF.

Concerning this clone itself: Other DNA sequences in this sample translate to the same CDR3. CDR3 coding DNA: TGCAGCGTTGAGCGGGGCGGGGAGACCCAGTACTTC. Its protein is CSVERGGETQYF. J is TRBJ2-5 and V is TRBV29-1; possible D gene TRBD2, 6 bases. Germline V CDR1 and CDR2: SQVTM, ANQGSEA. This CDR3 is built from 12 residues. The V and J ends lost 3 bases and 5 bases respectively, with 10 bases between them.

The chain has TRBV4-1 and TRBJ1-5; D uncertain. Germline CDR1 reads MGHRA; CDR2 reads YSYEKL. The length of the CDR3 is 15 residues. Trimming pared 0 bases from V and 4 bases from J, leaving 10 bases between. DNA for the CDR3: TGCGCCAGCAGCCAAGAGAGGAGAGATAATCAGCCCCAGCATTTT. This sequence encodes CASSQERRDNQPQHF.

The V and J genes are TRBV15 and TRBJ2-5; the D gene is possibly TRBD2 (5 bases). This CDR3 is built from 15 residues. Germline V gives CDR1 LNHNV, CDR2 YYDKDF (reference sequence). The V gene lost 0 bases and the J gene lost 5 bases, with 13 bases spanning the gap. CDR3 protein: CATSRDLAIGETQYF. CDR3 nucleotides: TGTGCCACCAGCAGAGATTTAGCGATCGGGGAGACCCAGTACTTC.